A single sample gave rise to the 27 T cell receptor beta chains below, sequenced in a study of T cell changes during pregnancy in multiple sclerosis (dated by TCRdb to between 2019 and 2020). Receptor amplification or capture employed the immunoSEQ multiplex PCR assay. TCRdb took over this immuneACCESS table, retaining in-frame rearrangements with V and J assigned. Such tables are incomplete; in checked studies, under half of the missing clones stem from an unresolved V gene, and the remainder is unexplained. Across this sample there are 67,000 or so clones, with almost 95% seen only once. Of the sample, just over 3% falls within the top ten clones. Sequences were derived from CD8+ T cells from peripheral blood mononuclear cells, sampled in the third trimester of pregnancy. These receptors originate from a female donor in good health, enrolled as a control in a pregnancy study.

V usage is TRBV10-3 and J usage is TRBJ1-1; TRBD1 aligns across 7 bases. V lost 1 base, J lost 0 bases, and 8 bases stayed unmatched. CDR1 is ENHRY and CDR2 is SYGVKD in the germline V gene. This CDR3 comprises 17 residues. The CDR3 nucleotides are TGTGCCATCAGTGAGTGGCCAGGGGGAGGCATGAACACTGAAGCTTTCTTT. Protein: CAISEWPGGGMNTEAFF.

The V gene is TRBV18, the J gene TRBJ2-4, with D perhaps TRBD1 (6 bases). CDR1 and CDR2 from the germline V gene are KGHSH and LQKENI. With 5 bases removed from V and 8 bases from J, the gap between germline ends came to 13 bases. The CDR3 runs 13 residues. CDR3 nucleotide sequence: TGTGCCAGCTCAGGGGTTTCAGGGGACATTCAGTACTTC. It encodes CASSGVSGDIQYF.

This chain uses TRBV4-3 with TRBJ2-1, with 10 bases fitting TRBD2. J lost 8 bases, V lost 3 bases, and 7 bases had no gene match. Germline CDR1 is LGHNA and CDR2 is YSLEER. The CDR3 consists of 15 residues. The CDR3 sequence is CASSQSKRGGYEQFF. The CDR3 nucleotides read TGCGCCAGCAGCCAGTCTAAGCGGGGGGGCTATGAGCAGTTCTTC.

With regard to this clone: Mismatch with germline at one junction end may stem from a read error. The chain links TRBV30 to TRBJ2-7; the D gene is possibly TRBD1 (6 bases). CDR1 is GTSNPN and CDR2 is SVGIG in the germline V gene (reference sequence). The CDR3 covers 13 residues. The CDR3 reads CAWSEGTLYGQYF. The CDR3 DNA sequence: TGTGCCTGGAGCGAAGGGACACTCTACGGGCAGTACTTC.

The chain employs TRBV20-1 and TRBJ1-2, with D perhaps TRBD1 (6 bases). From germline, CDR1 is DFQATT and CDR2 SNEGSKA (reference sequence). The length of the CDR3 is 11 residues. CDR3 sequence reads: CSDSPGQRSTF. The DNA of the CDR3 is TGCAGCGACTCCCCCGGACAGCGCAGCACCTTC.

The chain recombines TRBV9 with TRBJ1-2; TRBD1 matches 11 bases. Per the germline V gene, CDR1 is SGDLS and CDR2 is YYNGEE. This CDR3 spans 14 amino acids. Trimming removed 3 bases from V and 2 bases from J; junction bases left unmatched: 0. CDR3 sequence (DNA): TGTGCCAGCAGCGGGACAGGGGGCAACTATGGCTACACCTTC. Its protein is CASSGTGGNYGYTF.

The DNA of the CDR3 is TGCGCCAGCAGCTTGGGGCCATCCGAGCAGTACTTC. Translating it yields CASSLGPSEQYF. The chain recombines TRBV5-1 with TRBJ2-7; D not resolved. Germline V gene lookup returns CDR1 SGHRS and CDR2 YFSETQ. The CDR3 is made up of 12 amino acids. V gave up 0 bases and J gave up 6 bases, with 7 bases separating them.

V is TRBV2 and J is TRBJ2-3; 7 bases are shared with TRBD2. CDR1 is SNHLY and CDR2 is FYNNEI in the germline V gene. This CDR3 region has 14 residues. V was clipped by 4 bases and J by 2 bases; unmatched bases: 3. The CDR3 is CASSGGGVTDTQYF. The CDR3 region has the DNA TGTGCCAGCAGTGGGGGGGGAGTCACAGATACGCAGTATTTT.

This chain joins TRBV6-1 and TRBJ1-2; 7 bases agree with TRBD1. After removal of 1 base from V and 5 bases from J, the junction contained 7 bases not matched to a gene. The CDR3 sequence is 15 residues long. Germline-derived CDR1 and CDR2 are MNHNS and SASEGT. The CDR3 loop is CASSEGTGAGYGYTF. The CDR3 bases are TGTGCCAGCAGTGAAGGAACAGGGGCCGGTTATGGCTACACCTTC.

The chain recombines TRBV27 with TRBJ1-1; the match to TRBD1 covers 9 bases. The J segment lost 11 bases and the V segment lost 2 bases, leaving 6 bases of the junction unmatched. Per the germline V gene, CDR1 is MNHEY and CDR2 is SMNVEV (reference sequence). The CDR3 is made up of 13 amino acids. Here the CDR3 reads CASSLRTGERAFF. The CDR3 DNA is TGTGCCAGCAGTTTAAGGACAGGGGAACGGGCTTTCTTT.

CDR3 region: CASTTTQQGYEQYF. The CDR3 coding sequence is TGTGCCAGCACCACGACCCAACAGGGTTACGAGCAGTACTTC. V is TRBV7-9 and J is TRBJ2-7; weak D call: TRBD1 (6 bases). V shed 7 bases and J shed 4 bases, with 17 bases lying between them. The CDR3 has 14 residues. Germline loops: CDR1 SEHNR, CDR2 FQNEAQ (reference sequence).

V usage is TRBV7-3 and J usage is TRBJ2-1; D is possibly TRBD2 (5 bases). This CDR3 is 14 amino acids long. Germline values: CDR1 SGHTA, CDR2 FQGTGA. Trimming removed 5 bases from V and 7 bases from J, with 15 bases in between. DNA of the CDR3: TGTGCCAGCAGCCTCTCCGGGATATGGAATGAGCAGTTCTTC. This translates into CASSLSGIWNEQFF.

This clone came up once. The V call is TRBV9, the J call TRBJ1-5; 8 bases agree with TRBD1. Germline V gives CDR1 SGDLS, CDR2 YYNGEE. V was pared by 4 bases and J by 7 bases, with 16 bases of the junction left unmatched. CDR3 size: 17 residues. CDR3 sequence reads: CASSPGPDRALRQPQHF. In DNA form, the CDR3 reads TGTGCCAGCAGCCCAGGCCCGGACAGGGCCCTTCGGCAGCCCCAGCATTTT.

The V and J genes are TRBV27 and TRBJ1-3; D unresolved. The V end was cut by 6 bases, the J end by 1 base, with 10 bases between. The length of the CDR3 is 14 residues. The germline V gene encodes CDR1 MNHEY and CDR2 SMNVEV (reference sequence). The chain's CDR3 is CASSRGFSGNTIYF. Here the CDR3 DNA reads TGTGCCAGCAGCCGGGGATTTTCTGGAAACACCATATATTTT.

For this clone: The sample has other DNA sequences that encode this CDR3 too. This chain links TRBV19 with TRBJ1-5; a weak D match, TRBD1 (6 bases). The V and J ends lost 2 bases and 3 bases respectively, with 8 bases between them. Germline CDR1 and CDR2: LNHDA and SQIVND (reference sequence). The CDR3 consists of 14 residues. The CDR3 region is CASSIRDNNQPQHF. Here the CDR3 DNA reads TGTGCCAGTAGTATAAGGGACAACAATCAGCCCCAGCATTTT. The whole variable domain, remainder taken from reference TRBV19 and TRBJ1-5, is DGGITQSPKYLFRKEGQNVTLSCEQNLNHDAMYWYRQDPGQGLRLIYYSQIVNDFQKGDIAEGYSVSREKKESFPLTVTSAQKNPTAFYLCASSIRDNNQPQHFGDGTRLSIL.

The chain combines TRBV30 with TRBJ1-5, with 11 bases that match TRBD1. From germline, CDR1 is GTSNPN and CDR2 SVGIG (reference sequence). The junction had 6 bases not matched to a gene; V was cut back by 4 bases and J by 7 bases. CDR3 length: 14 amino acids. DNA of the CDR3: TGTGCCTGGAAAGGACAGGGGGCGAGGCAGCCCCAGCATTTT. Translated: CAWKGQGARQPQHF. Using reference TRBV30 and TRBJ1-5 for the parts outside the CDR3, the full variable domain is SQTIHQWPATLVQPVGSPLSLECTVEGTSNPNLYWYRQAAGRGLQLLFYSVGIGQISSEVPQNLSASRPQDRQFILSSKKLLLSDSGFYLCAWKGQGARQPQHFGDGTRLSIL.

This chain connects TRBV4-3 to TRBJ1-6; 7 bases are shared with TRBD1. The CDR3 covers 17 residues. Germline CDR1 LGHNA, CDR2 YSLEER. Losses at the gene ends were 1 base for V and 6 bases for J; bases not matched to a gene: 9. As DNA, the CDR3 is TGCGCCAGCAGCCAAGTTCCTCGGGACAGCATTAATTCACCCCTCCACTTT. Its protein product is CASSQVPRDSINSPLHF.

A note on this clone: The sample has other DNA sequences that encode this CDR3 too. The rearrangement joins TRBV5-4 to TRBJ1-5; D might be TRBD1 (6 bases). V was trimmed by 0 bases and J by 2 bases, leaving 6 bases between them. The CDR3 is 14 residues long. The V gene's germline CDR1 is SGHNT and CDR2 YYREEE (reference sequence). The CDR3 nucleotides read TGTGCCAGCAGCTTGGCAGGGGGCAATCAGCCCCAGCATTTT. Encoded protein: CASSLAGGNQPQHF.

The V call is TRBV30, the J call TRBJ2-3; tentatively, D is TRBD2 (6 bases). This CDR3 has 13 amino acids. CDR1 and CDR2 (germline): GTSNPN, SVGIG (reference sequence). V shed 0 bases and J shed 6 bases, with 10 bases lying between them. The CDR3 sequence is CAWSVLAWDTQYF. The CDR3 DNA sequence: TGTGCCTGGAGTGTACTAGCATGGGATACGCAGTATTTT.

This clone was recorded once. V and J are TRBV9 and TRBJ2-1; no definite D call. Trimming shortened V by 0 bases and J by 6 bases, and 7 bases separated the two germline ends. The CDR3 has 13 amino acids. CDR1 SGDLS and CDR2 YYNGEE come from the germline V gene. CDR3 coding DNA: TGTGCCAGCAGCGTAGGTCAGATCAATGAGCAGTTCTTC. Residues: CASSVGQINEQFF.

The chain carries TRBV7-9 and TRBJ1-1; D unresolved. CDR1 and CDR2 from the germline V gene are SEHNR and FQNEAQ (reference sequence). CDR3 length: 12 amino acids. Between the trimmed V and J ends, which lost 6 bases and 3 bases, there was a span of 8 bases. DNA for the CDR3: TGTGCCAGCAGTCTTTCGGACACTGAAGCTTTCTTT. Translated: CASSLSDTEAFF. The full variable domain, with the rest looked up from reference TRBV7-9 and TRBJ1-1, is DTGVSQNPRHKITKRGQNVTFRCDPISEHNRLYWYRQTLGQGPEFLTYFQNEAQLEKSRLLSDRFSAERPKGSFSTLEIQRTEQGDSAMYLCASSLSDTEAFFGQGTRLTVV.

The J gene is TRBJ1-3, the V gene TRBV19; no definite D call. V lost 8 bases, J lost 0 bases, and 11 bases lay in between. This CDR3 is built from 14 residues. Germline assignment: CDR1 LNHDA and CDR2 SQIVND (reference sequence). The CDR3 nucleotides are TGTGCCAGTGCCTACGATCACTCTGGAAACACCATATATTTT. Amino acids: CASAYDHSGNTIYF.

The gene calls are TRBV13 and TRBJ1-2; the match to TRBD1 covers 8 bases. CDR3 size: 15 residues. Germline V gene lookup returns CDR1 PRHDT and CDR2 FYEKMQ (reference sequence). With 3 bases clipped from V and 5 bases from J, the junction kept 8 bases outside the gene matches. CDR3 coding DNA: TGTGCCAGCAGCTTTGACAGGGGCCCCGCGTATGGCTACACCTTC. This encodes CASSFDRGPAYGYTF. The whole variable domain, filled in from reference TRBV13 and TRBJ1-2, reads AAGVIQSPRHLIKEKRETATLKCYPIPRHDTVYWYQQGPGQDPQFLISFYEKMQSDKGSIPDRFSAQQFSDYHSELNMSSLELGDSALYFCASSFDRGPAYGYTFGSGTRLTVV.

This clone has a single count. This chain joins TRBV5-6 and TRBJ1-1; no definite D call. Trimming shortened V by 0 bases and J by 6 bases, and 9 bases separated the two germline ends. The CDR3 runs to 13 residues. CDR1 SGHDT and CDR2 YYEEEE come from the germline V gene. This CDR3 reads CASSLGSSAEAFF. In nucleotides, the CDR3 is TGTGCCAGCAGCTTGGGGAGTTCTGCTGAAGCTTTCTTT.

The rearrangement uses TRBV2 and TRBJ2-3; tentative D call: TRBD1 (5 bases). This CDR3 has 16 residues. The germline CDR1 and CDR2 sequences are SNHLY and FYNNEI. Between the trimmed V and J ends, which lost 2 bases and 0 bases, there was a span of 12 bases. This chain's CDR3 is CASSEFPGKSTDTQYF. The CDR3 nucleotides are TGTGCCAGCAGTGAATTTCCAGGGAAAAGCACAGATACGCAGTATTTT.

CDR3 nucleotides: TGCAGCGTTGCCTCGGGACAGGGTAGTGGAAACACCATATATTTT. Translating it yields CSVASGQGSGNTIYF. The genes are TRBV29-1 and TRBJ1-3; 9 bases map to TRBD1. Germline CDR1 is SQVTM and CDR2 is ANQGSEA. This CDR3 region has 15 residues. The V gene end was trimmed by 4 bases and the J gene end by 3 bases; junction bases not matched to a gene: 7.

The chain has TRBV19 and TRBJ2-7; tentatively, D is TRBD1 (6 bases). The CDR3 runs to 15 residues. CDR1 is LNHDA, CDR2 SQIVND, per germline (reference sequence). V gave up 3 bases and J gave up 0 bases, with 12 bases separating them. The CDR3 protein is CASSISGTSSYEQYF. CDR3 coding DNA: TGTGCCAGTAGTATTTCCGGGACAAGCTCCTACGAGCAGTACTTC.